The text below deals with one T cell receptor (beta chain). What it recognizes is unknown. These data belong to a study of T cell responses to AZD1222 COVID-19 vaccine. There are 16 residues in the CDR3. CDR1 is SGHNT, CDR2 YYREEE, per germline (reference sequence). V was pared by 0 bases and J by 0 bases, with 10 bases between. Produced via immunoSEQ multiplex PCR; TCRdb's table is partial and in-frame only. This sample carries about 75,000 clones, around 87% of them seen once, and the ten largest clones take around 20%. Findings of the study overall: At 160-218 and 743-854, vaccine-associated CD4 TCRs were dominant, and they spanned spike. At study baseline, merely roughly 6 AZD1222 recipients were seropositive. Among the donors, most were white British and more were female, and clonal diversity was possibly underestimated. Reportedly, nearly half the spike-specific TCRs target unmutated variant regions.

The chain joins TRBV5-4 to TRBJ1-3, with unresolved D. The input for sequencing was peripheral blood, taken 28 days after the second AZD1222 dose. The sequence was collected from an adult who received the AZD1222 COVID-19 vaccine. CDR3 sequence reads: CASSLDPGSSGNTIYF. The CDR3 DNA reads TGTGCCAGCAGCTTGGATCCGGGCAGCTCTGGAAACACCATATATTTT.